This T cell receptor beta chain came from a study of siplizumab effects on memory and regulatory T cells. Sequencing was performed with immunoSEQ multiplex PCR; in TCRdb, only in-frame clones are kept and a portion is missing. The data contain 62,000 or so clones, around four fifths of them singletons. Germline loops: CDR1 SGHRS, CDR2 YFSETQ. CDR3 length: 14 amino acids. Trimming cost V 0 bases and J 3 bases, with 10 bases left between them. Study-wide results and caveats: Alloreactive sequences traceable to unstimulated CD4+ memory cells declined significantly under siplizumab.

A note on this clone: As yet, its antigen is unknown.

This rearrangement joins TRBV5-1 to TRBJ2-7, with no clear D. Sequencing was carried out using memory CD4+ T cells sorted from blood. The TCR comes from a human donor in good health. The CDR3 is CASSLVSTDYEQYF. In DNA, the CDR3 is TGCGCCAGCAGCTTGGTCAGCACTGACTACGAGCAGTACTTC.